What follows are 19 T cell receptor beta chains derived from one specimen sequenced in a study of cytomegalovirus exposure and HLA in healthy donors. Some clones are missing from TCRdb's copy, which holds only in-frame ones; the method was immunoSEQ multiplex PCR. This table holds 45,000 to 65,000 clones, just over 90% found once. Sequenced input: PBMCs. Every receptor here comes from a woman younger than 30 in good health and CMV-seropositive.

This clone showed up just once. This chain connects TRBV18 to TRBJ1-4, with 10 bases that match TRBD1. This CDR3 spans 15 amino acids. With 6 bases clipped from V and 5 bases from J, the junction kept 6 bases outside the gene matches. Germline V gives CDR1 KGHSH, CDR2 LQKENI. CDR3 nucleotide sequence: TGTGCCAGCTCGCCTCCGGGACAGGGGAATGAAAAACTGTTTTTT. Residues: CASSPPGQGNEKLFF.

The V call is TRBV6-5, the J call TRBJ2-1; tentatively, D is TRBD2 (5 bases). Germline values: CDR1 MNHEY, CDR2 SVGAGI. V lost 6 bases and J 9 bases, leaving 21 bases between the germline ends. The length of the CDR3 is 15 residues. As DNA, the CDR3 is TGTGCCAGCAGGACGACTACACTTTCCTTGGGTGAGCAGTTCTTC. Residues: CASRTTTLSLGEQFF.

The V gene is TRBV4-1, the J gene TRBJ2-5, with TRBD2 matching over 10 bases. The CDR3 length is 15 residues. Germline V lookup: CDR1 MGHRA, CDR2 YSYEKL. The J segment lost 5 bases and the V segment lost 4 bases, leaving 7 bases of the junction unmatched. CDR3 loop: CASSLSGGIGETQYF. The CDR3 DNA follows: TGCGCCAGCAGCCTTAGCGGGGGGATAGGGGAGACCCAGTACTTC.

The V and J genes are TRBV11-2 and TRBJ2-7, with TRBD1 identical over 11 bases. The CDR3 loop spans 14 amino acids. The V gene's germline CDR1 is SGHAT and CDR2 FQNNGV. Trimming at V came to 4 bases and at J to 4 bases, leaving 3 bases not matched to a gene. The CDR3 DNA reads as TGTGCCAGCAGCTGGGGACAGGGGGAATACGAGCAGTACTTC. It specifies CASSWGQGEYEQYF.

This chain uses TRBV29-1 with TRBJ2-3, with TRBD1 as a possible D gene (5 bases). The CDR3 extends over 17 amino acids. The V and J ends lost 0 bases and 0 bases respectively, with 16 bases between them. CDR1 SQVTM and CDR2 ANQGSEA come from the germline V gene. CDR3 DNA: TGCAGCGTTGAAGAGGGGCCAGGGATCCTTAGCACAGATACGCAGTATTTT. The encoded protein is CSVEEGPGILSTDTQYF.

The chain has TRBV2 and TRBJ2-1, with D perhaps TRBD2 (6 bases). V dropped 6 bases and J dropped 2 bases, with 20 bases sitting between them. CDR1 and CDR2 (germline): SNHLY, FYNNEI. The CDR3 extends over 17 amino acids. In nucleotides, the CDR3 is TGTGCCAGCAGCCACCGAGGTGGCGGGGTGCCCTACAATGAGCAGTTCTTC. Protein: CASSHRGGGVPYNEQFF.

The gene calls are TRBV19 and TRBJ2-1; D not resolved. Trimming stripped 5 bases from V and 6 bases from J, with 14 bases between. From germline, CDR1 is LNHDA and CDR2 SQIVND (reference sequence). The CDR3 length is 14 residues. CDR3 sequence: CASSARRTGNEQFF. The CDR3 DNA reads TGTGCCAGTAGTGCTCGCCGAACTGGCAATGAGCAGTTCTTC.

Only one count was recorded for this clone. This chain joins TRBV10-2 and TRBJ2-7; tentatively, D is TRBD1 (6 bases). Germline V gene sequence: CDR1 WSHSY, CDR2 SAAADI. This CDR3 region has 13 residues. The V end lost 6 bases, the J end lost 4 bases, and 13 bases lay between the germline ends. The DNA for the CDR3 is TGCGCCAGCAGAGGGGGATCCACATACGAGCAGTACTTC. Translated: CASRGGSTYEQYF.

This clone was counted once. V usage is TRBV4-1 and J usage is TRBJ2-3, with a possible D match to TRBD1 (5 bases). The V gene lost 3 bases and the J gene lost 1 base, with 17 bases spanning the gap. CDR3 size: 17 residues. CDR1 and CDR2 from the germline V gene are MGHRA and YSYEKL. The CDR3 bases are TGCGCCAGCAGCCACAATGGGGCTACGTCGGGCACAGATACGCAGTATTTT. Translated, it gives CASSHNGATSGTDTQYF.

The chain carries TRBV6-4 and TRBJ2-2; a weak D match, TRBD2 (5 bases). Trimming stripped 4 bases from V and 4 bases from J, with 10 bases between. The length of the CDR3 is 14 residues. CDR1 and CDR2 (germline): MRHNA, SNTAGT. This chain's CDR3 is CASSVAGGTGELFF. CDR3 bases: TGTGCCAGCAGTGTGGCGGGTGGCACCGGGGAGCTGTTTTTT.

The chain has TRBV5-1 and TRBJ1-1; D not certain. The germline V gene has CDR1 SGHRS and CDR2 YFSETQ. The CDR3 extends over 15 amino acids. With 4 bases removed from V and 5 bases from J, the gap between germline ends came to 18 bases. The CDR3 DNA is TGCGCCAGCAGCGGCTCGGGGAAAGACGCGACTGAAGCTTTCTTT. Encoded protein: CASSGSGKDATEAFF.

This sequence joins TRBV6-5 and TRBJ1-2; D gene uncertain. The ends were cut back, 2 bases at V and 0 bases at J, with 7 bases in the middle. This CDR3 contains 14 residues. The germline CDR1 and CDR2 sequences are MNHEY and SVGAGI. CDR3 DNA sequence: TGTGCCAGCAGTTACGGCCTGGCTAACTATGGCTACACCTTC. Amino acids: CASSYGLANYGYTF.

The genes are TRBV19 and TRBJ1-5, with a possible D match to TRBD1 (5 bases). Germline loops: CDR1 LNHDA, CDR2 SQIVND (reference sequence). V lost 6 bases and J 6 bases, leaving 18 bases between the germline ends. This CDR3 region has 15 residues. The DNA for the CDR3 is TGTGCCAGTAGCCCCGGGGGGGTATCGGGTCAGCCCCAGCATTTT. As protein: CASSPGGVSGQPQHF.

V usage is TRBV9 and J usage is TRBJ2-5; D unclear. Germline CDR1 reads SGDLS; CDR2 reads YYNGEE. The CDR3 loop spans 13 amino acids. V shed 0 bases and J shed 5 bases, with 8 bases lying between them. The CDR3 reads CASSVGQSETQYF. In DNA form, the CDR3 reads TGTGCCAGCAGCGTAGGCCAGTCCGAGACCCAGTACTTC.

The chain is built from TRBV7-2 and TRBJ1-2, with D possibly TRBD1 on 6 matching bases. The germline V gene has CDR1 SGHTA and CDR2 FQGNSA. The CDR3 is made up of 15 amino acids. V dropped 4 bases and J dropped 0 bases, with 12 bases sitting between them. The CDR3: CASSSRDISNYGYTF. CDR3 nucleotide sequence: TGTGCCAGCAGCTCCCGGGACATCTCTAACTATGGCTACACCTTC.

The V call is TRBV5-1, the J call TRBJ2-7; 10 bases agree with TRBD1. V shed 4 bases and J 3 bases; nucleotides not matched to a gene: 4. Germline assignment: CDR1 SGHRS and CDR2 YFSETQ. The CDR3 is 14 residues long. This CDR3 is CASSPGTGDYEQYF. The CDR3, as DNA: TGCGCCAGCAGCCCCGGGACAGGGGACTACGAGCAGTACTTC.

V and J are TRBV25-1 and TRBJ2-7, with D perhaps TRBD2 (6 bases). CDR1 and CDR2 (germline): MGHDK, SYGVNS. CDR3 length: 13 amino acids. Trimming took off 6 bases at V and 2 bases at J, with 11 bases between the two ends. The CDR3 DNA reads TGTGCCAGCAGGGGGGGAGCAGCCTACGAGCAGTACTTC. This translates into CASRGGAAYEQYF.

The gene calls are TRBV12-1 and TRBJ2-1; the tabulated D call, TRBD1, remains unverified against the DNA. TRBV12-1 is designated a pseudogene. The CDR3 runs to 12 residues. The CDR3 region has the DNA TGTGCCAGCAGCTTACAGGGGTTTAAGCAGTTCTTC. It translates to CASSLQGFKQFF.

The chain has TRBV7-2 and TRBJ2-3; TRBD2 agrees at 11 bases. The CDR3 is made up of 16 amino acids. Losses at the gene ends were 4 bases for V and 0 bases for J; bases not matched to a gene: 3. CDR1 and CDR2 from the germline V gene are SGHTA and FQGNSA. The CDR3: CASSSRLAGSTDTQYF. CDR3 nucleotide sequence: TGTGCCAGCAGCTCCCGACTAGCGGGAAGCACAGATACGCAGTATTTT.